One sample yielded the 32 T cell receptor beta chains listed below, sequenced in a study of CD8+ T cells in alopecia areata. cDNA serving as the sequencing template came from extracted, reverse transcribed RNA. Profiling relied on immunoSEQ multiplex PCR, and the TCRdb table lists in-frame clones only, not all of them. The profile shows roughly 190,000 clones, roughly three fifths of them singletons. The treatment is: oral pan-JAK inhibitor, 5-10 mg twice daily. Sequencing used CD4+ T cells sorted from blood, obtained at week 4, from a patient treated with tofacitinib. These receptors all stem from a human donor with alopecia areata.

The chain links TRBV9 to TRBJ2-3; perhaps TRBD2 as D (6 bases). The CDR3 consists of 14 residues. CDR1 and CDR2 (germline): SGDLS, YYNGEE. The ends were cut back, 5 bases at V and 4 bases at J, with 14 bases in the middle. CDR3 bases: TGTGCCAGCAGTTTGGGCCCGGGGGCAGATACGCAGTATTTT. It is translated as CASSLGPGADTQYF.

The count of this clone is one. The V call is TRBV27, the J call TRBJ1-4; 7 positions match TRBD1. From germline, CDR1 is MNHEY and CDR2 SMNVEV (reference sequence). V lost 5 bases, J lost 7 bases, and 4 bases stayed unmatched. This CDR3 has 13 residues. CDR3 nucleotides: TGTGCCAGCAGTCCAAGACAGGGTGAAAAACTGTTTTTT. Translated: CASSPRQGEKLFF.

The chain has TRBV4-1 and TRBJ2-3; 9 bases are a match to TRBD1. V was clipped by 4 bases and J by 1 base; unmatched bases: 3. Germline assignment: CDR1 MGHRA and CDR2 YSYEKL. This CDR3 contains 15 residues. DNA of the CDR3: TGCGCCAGCAGCCTTTGGACAGGGGGCACAGATACGCAGTATTTT. Encoded protein: CASSLWTGGTDTQYF.

The chain combines TRBV4-1 with TRBJ2-3; the D is unclear. Looked up from germline, CDR1 is MGHRA and CDR2 is YSYEKL. Trimming removed 8 bases at V and 0 bases at J, with 9 bases between. CDR3 length: 13 residues. The CDR3, as DNA: TGCGCCAGCCGACTGTCTAGCACAGATACGCAGTATTTT. This sequence encodes CASRLSSTDTQYF.

The chain employs TRBV28 and TRBJ1-1; no clear D. Trimming removed 5 bases from V and 8 bases from J, with 9 bases in between. Germline loops: CDR1 MDHEN, CDR2 SYDVKM. This CDR3 contains 11 residues. CDR3 amino acids: CASSHRFEAFF. In DNA, the CDR3 is TGTGCCAGCAGTCACCGATTCGAAGCTTTCTTT.

In its sample, this clone was seen once. The CDR3 region is CASSVSRGLAYGYTF. The CDR3 DNA reads TGCGCCAGCAGCGTATCCAGGGGGCTCGCCTATGGCTACACCTTC. The chain couples TRBV5-1 to TRBJ1-2, with 8 bases identical to TRBD1. Per the germline V gene, CDR1 is SGHRS and CDR2 is YFSETQ. CDR3 length equals 15 residues. Trimming at V came to 4 bases and at J to 4 bases, leaving 9 bases not matched to a gene.

The genes are TRBV6-6 and TRBJ2-7; 7 bases fit TRBD2. V lost 3 bases, J lost 10 bases, and 6 bases stayed unmatched. This CDR3 region has 12 residues. CDR1 and CDR2 (germline): MNHNY, SVGAGI (reference sequence). The CDR3 region is CASSYPQREQYF. DNA for the CDR3: TGTGCCAGCAGTTATCCCCAGCGGGAACAGTACTTC.

Points on this clone: Other DNA sequences in this specimen translate into the identical CDR3. The chain couples TRBV30 to TRBJ2-7; weak D call: TRBD1 (5 bases). This CDR3 comprises 12 residues. Trimming stripped 0 bases from V and 2 bases from J, with 5 bases between. Germline V gives CDR1 GTSNPN, CDR2 SVGIG (reference sequence). CDR3 nucleotide sequence: TGTGCCTGGAGTGTAGGGGCCTACGAGCAGTACTTC. Residues: CAWSVGAYEQYF.

DNA of the CDR3: TGCAGCGTTGCGGGTGGCGAAAAACTGTTTTTT. Translation: CSVAGGEKLFF. This chain connects TRBV29-1 to TRBJ1-4; D not certain. Germline V CDR1 and CDR2: SQVTM, ANQGSEA. The CDR3 is 11 residues long. Trimming cost V 4 bases and J 8 bases, with 8 bases left between them.

V gene TRBV29-1 combines with J gene TRBJ1-2; 7 nucleotides match TRBD1. Germline V CDR1 and CDR2: SQVTM, ANQGSEA. The CDR3 has 14 amino acids. V shed 6 bases and J 4 bases; nucleotides not matched to a gene: 11. The CDR3 coding sequence is TGCAGCGTCGGAGTGACAGGGAGGACCTATGGCTACACCTTC. Residues: CSVGVTGRTYGYTF. The full variable domain, in which reference TRBV29-1 and TRBJ1-2 provide the parts outside the CDR3, is SAVISQKPSRDICQRGTSLTIQCQVDSQVTMMFWYRQQPGQSLTLIATANQGSEATYESGFVIDKFPISRPNLTFSTLTVSNMSPEDSSIYLCSVGVTGRTYGYTFGSGTRLTVV.

V and J are TRBV30 and TRBJ1-5; the D gene is possibly TRBD1 (5 bases). Germline V gives CDR1 GTSNPN, CDR2 SVGIG (reference sequence). CDR3 length equals 13 residues. Written as DNA, the CDR3 is TGTGCGTACCGCCGGGACCCCGGTAAGCCCCAGCATTTT. Amino acids: CAYRRDPGKPQHF.

This clone was counted between two and nine times. The gene calls are TRBV2 and TRBJ2-1; D is ambiguous. This CDR3 region has 14 residues. Looked up from germline, CDR1 is SNHLY and CDR2 is FYNNEI. The V end lost 0 bases, the J end lost 5 bases, and 8 bases lay between the germline ends. CDR3 in DNA: TGTGCCAGCAGTGAAGCGAAAGCGAACAATGAGCAGTTCTTC. The encoded protein is CASSEAKANNEQFF.

The J gene is TRBJ2-5, the V gene TRBV5-1; TRBD2 aligns across 10 bases. CDR3 length: 15 amino acids. Losses at the gene ends were 2 bases for V and 5 bases for J; bases not matched to a gene: 6. In germline, CDR1 is SGHRS, CDR2 YFSETQ. The CDR3 DNA reads TGCGCCAGCAGCTTCGGAGCGGGAGGGGGGGAGACCCAGTACTTC. This translates into CASSFGAGGGETQYF.

The chain is built from TRBV19 and TRBJ1-5; TRBD1 agrees at 8 bases. This CDR3 spans 14 amino acids. From germline, CDR1 is LNHDA and CDR2 SQIVND (reference sequence). V lost 8 bases and J lost 6; bases outside the gene matches: 9. CDR3 nucleotide sequence: TGTGCCAGTGGGGACAGGCCCGCCGGTCAGCCCCAGCATTTT. Amino acid sequence: CASGDRPAGQPQHF.

As regards this clone: Other DNA sequences of this sample code for an identical CDR3. This sequence joins TRBV5-1 and TRBJ2-3, with no clear D. The CDR3 runs to 12 residues. V was trimmed by 0 bases and J by 6 bases, leaving 5 bases between them. The germline V gene encodes CDR1 SGHRS and CDR2 YFSETQ. Written as DNA, the CDR3 is TGCGCCAGCAGCTTGGTTGCGGATACGCAGTATTTT. This translates into CASSLVADTQYF.

This chain joins TRBV7-9 and TRBJ2-1, with 11 bases aligning to TRBD2. Germline CDR1 SEHNR, CDR2 FQNEAQ (reference sequence). Germline trimming cut 4 bases from V and 10 bases from J; bases unmatched to any gene: 12. The CDR3 runs 16 residues. The DNA of the CDR3 is TGTGCCAGCAGCTCACGACTAGCGGGACGCGGGGGCGAGCAGTTCTTC. Its protein is CASSSRLAGRGGEQFF.

The rearrangement links TRBV5-1 to TRBJ1-2; D not resolved. Germline V gene lookup returns CDR1 SGHRS and CDR2 YFSETQ. The V end lost 0 bases, the J end lost 2 bases, and 8 bases lay between the germline ends. The CDR3 contains 14 residues. CDR3 region: CASSLERQNYGYTF. Written as DNA, the CDR3 is TGCGCCAGCAGCTTGGAGCGGCAGAACTATGGCTACACCTTC.

The V and J genes are TRBV7-8 and TRBJ2-2, with D hard to call. The CDR3 covers 14 residues. Germline CDR1 reads SGHVS; CDR2 reads FQNEAQ. The V gene lost 5 bases and the J gene lost 4 bases, with 11 bases spanning the gap. The CDR3 protein is CASSPRTFTGELFF. CDR3 bases: TGTGCCAGCAGCCCGCGGACGTTCACCGGGGAGCTGTTTTTT.

This chain connects TRBV29-1 to TRBJ2-2, with 9 bases fitting TRBD1. Germline V gene lookup returns CDR1 SQVTM and CDR2 ANQGSEA. This CDR3 contains 14 residues. With V trimmed by 7 bases and J by 1 base, 4 bases remained unmatched. CDR3 DNA sequence: TGCAGCGCCTTGGGACAGGGGAACACCGGGGAGCTGTTTTTT. As protein: CSALGQGNTGELFF.

The rearrangement joins TRBV5-1 to TRBJ2-4; a possible D gene is TRBD1 (6 bases). The CDR3 runs 16 residues. With 0 bases removed from V and 11 bases from J, the gap between germline ends came to 21 bases. The germline V gene has CDR1 SGHRS and CDR2 YFSETQ. CDR3 residues: CASSLANRAGDGVQYF. For the CDR3, the DNA is TGCGCCAGCAGCTTGGCCAACAGGGCGGGTGACGGAGTTCAGTACTTC.

The rearrangement joins TRBV29-1 to TRBJ1-2; 9 positions match TRBD1. The J segment lost 7 bases and the V segment lost 6 bases, leaving 6 bases of the junction unmatched. The CDR3 consists of 12 residues. Germline assignment: CDR1 SQVTM and CDR2 ANQGSEA. CDR3 region: CSVGTGIRGYTF. The CDR3 bases are TGCAGCGTGGGGACAGGGATACGTGGCTACACCTTC.

The chain combines TRBV29-1 with TRBJ2-3, with 9 bases fitting TRBD2. This CDR3 comprises 15 residues. Looked up from germline, CDR1 is SQVTM and CDR2 is ANQGSEA. V lost 7 bases, J lost 4 bases, and 12 bases stayed unmatched. The CDR3, as DNA: TGCAGCGCCACCGGGACTAGCTATTCGGCAGATACGCAGTATTTT. It is translated as CSATGTSYSADTQYF.

This clone was observed a few times. CDR3 residues: CASGRGGNTEAFF. The CDR3, as DNA: TGTGCCAGCGGGCGAGGGGGGAACACTGAAGCTTTCTTT. V usage is TRBV28 and J usage is TRBJ1-1; the D gene is possibly TRBD1 (6 bases). The CDR3 is 13 amino acids. Trimming shortened V by 8 bases and J by 1 base, and 11 bases separated the two germline ends. Germline lookup yields CDR1 MDHEN and CDR2 SYDVKM.

This clone was observed a handful of times. The CDR3 loop reads CSVSSNTEAFF. The DNA for the CDR3 is TGCAGCGTCTCCTCGAACACTGAAGCTTTCTTT. The chain joins TRBV29-1 to TRBJ1-1; no reliable D call. CDR3 length: 11 amino acids. In germline, CDR1 is SQVTM, CDR2 ANQGSEA. The V gene lost 6 bases and the J gene lost 1 base, with 6 bases spanning the gap.

This clone was picked up one time. The junction departs from the called germline gene at one end, perhaps through a read error. V and J are TRBV15 and TRBJ1-5; TRBD1 is a possible D gene (5 bases). The CDR3 spans 14 residues. Germline loops: CDR1 LNHNV, CDR2 YYDKDF (reference sequence). CDR3 region: CATRRGDGNQPQHF. The CDR3 DNA reads TGTGCCACCCGCAGAGGGGATGGCAATCAGCCCCAGCATTTT.

This clone was recorded a few times. An end of the junction does not agree with germline; a read error may underlie this. The J gene is TRBJ2-7, the V gene TRBV4-1; D remains unclear. CDR1 is MGHRA, CDR2 YSYEKL, per germline. CDR3 length: 14 residues. This chain's CDR3 is CASSQVLFSYEQYF. The CDR3 DNA reads TGTGCCAGCAGCCAAGTACTTTTCTCCTACGAGCAGTACTTC.

The chain couples TRBV29-1 to TRBJ1-2; tentatively, D is TRBD1 (6 bases). The germline V gene has CDR1 SQVTM and CDR2 ANQGSEA. This CDR3 is built from 13 residues. Trimming cost V 3 bases and J 8 bases, with 16 bases left between them. CDR3 bases: TGCAGCGTTGAGGGGGGGCGGGATGGCGGCTACACCTTC. Encoded protein: CSVEGGRDGGYTF.

This clone was recorded once. The chain is built from TRBV7-2 and TRBJ2-5, with 11 bases aligning to TRBD2. Germline V gene sequence: CDR1 SGHTA, CDR2 FQGNSA. V shed 5 bases and J 1 base; nucleotides not matched to a gene: 6. The CDR3 is 16 residues long. CDR3 residues: CASSIGLAGFQETQYF. The DNA of the CDR3 is TGTGCCAGCAGCATCGGACTAGCGGGTTTCCAAGAGACCCAGTACTTC. The variable domain in full, completed from reference TRBV7-2 and TRBJ2-5, reads GAGVSQSPSNKVTEKGKDVELRCDPISGHTALYWYRQSLGQGLEFLIYFQGNSAPDKSGLPSDRFSAERTGGSVSTLTIQRTQQEDSAVYLCASSIGLAGFQETQYFGPGTRLLVL.

The chain couples TRBV29-1 to TRBJ2-6; D unclear. The V end was cut by 3 bases, the J end by 1 base, with 4 bases between. Germline loops: CDR1 SQVTM, CDR2 ANQGSEA. CDR3 length: 13 amino acids. As DNA, the CDR3 is TGCAGCGTTGACGGGTCTGGGGCCAACGTCCTGACTTTC. Encoded protein: CSVDGSGANVLTF. Full variable domain (remainder filled in from reference TRBV29-1 and TRBJ2-6): SAVISQKPSRDICQRGTSLTIQCQVDSQVTMMFWYRQQPGQSLTLIATANQGSEATYESGFVIDKFPISRPNLTFSTLTVSNMSPEDSSIYLCSVDGSGANVLTFGAGSRLTVL.

This chain connects TRBV7-2 to TRBJ2-7, with D uncertain. Trimming pared 1 base from V and 5 bases from J, leaving 9 bases between. CDR1 and CDR2 from the germline V gene are SGHTA and FQGNSA. The CDR3 spans 13 residues. CDR3 sequence (DNA): TGTGCCAGCAGCTTAGTTGTGTGGGACGAGCAGTACTTC. It encodes CASSLVVWDEQYF.

This clone was seen a handful of times. This chain connects TRBV7-9 to TRBJ2-7; D ambiguous. Germline CDR1 reads SEHNR; CDR2 reads FQNEAQ (reference sequence). The ends were cut back, 0 bases at V and 6 bases at J, with 6 bases in the middle. The CDR3 runs to 12 residues. This CDR3 is CASSLALGEQYF. As DNA, the CDR3 is TGTGCCAGCAGCTTAGCGCTGGGCGAGCAGTACTTC. The whole variable domain, filled in from reference TRBV7-9 and TRBJ2-7, reads DTGVSQNPRHKITKRGQNVTFRCDPISEHNRLYWYRQTLGQGPEFLTYFQNEAQLEKSRLLSDRFSAERPKGSFSTLEIQRTEQGDSAMYLCASSLALGEQYFGPGTRLTVT.

V usage is TRBV5-1 and J usage is TRBJ2-7; D uncertain. The CDR3 length is 13 residues. Germline-derived CDR1 and CDR2 are SGHRS and YFSETQ. Trimming removed 0 bases from V and 1 base from J, with 5 bases in between. CDR3 sequence reads: CASSLEGSYEQYF. Here the CDR3 DNA reads TGCGCCAGCAGCTTGGAAGGGTCCTACGAGCAGTACTTC.